This entry lists 21 T cell receptor beta chains sequenced from one sample in a study of CD8+CD57+ T cells in acquired aplastic anemia. For sequencing, patients were chosen who had shown expansion of CD8+CD57+ cells by flow cytometry. Researchers used genomic DNA as the template to profile TCR beta VDJ and CDR3. TCRdb re-derived calls from the reads in MiXCR, one entry per CDR3 protein. Here the sample spans over 150,000 distinct CDR3 sequences, 65% to 75% being singletons. Sequences were obtained from sorted CD4+, CD8+, or CD8+CD57+ T cells (not recorded which) from PBMCs. The source of these receptors is a human donor with aplastic anemia.

In its sample, this clonotype was seen many times. V usage is TRBV20-1 and J usage is TRBJ2-1; the match to TRBD2 covers 14 bases. Germline trimming cut 5 bases from V and 11 bases from J; bases unmatched to any gene: 14. This CDR3 spans 16 amino acids. Looked up from germline, CDR1 is DFQATT and CDR2 is SNEGSKA (reference sequence). This CDR3 reads CSAPRLAGGLGWKQFF. As DNA, the CDR3 is TGCAGTGCTCCGCGACTAGCGGGAGGGCTAGGGTGGAAGCAGTTCTTC.

Many counts were recorded for this clonotype. This sequence joins TRBV4-3 and TRBJ2-3, with 11 bases that match TRBD2. The germline CDR1 and CDR2 sequences are LGHNA and YSLEER. V lost 3 bases and J lost 1; bases outside the gene matches: 3. The CDR3 totals 16 residues. DNA of the CDR3: TGCGCCAGCAGCCACCTACTAGCGGGGGGCACAGATACGCAGTATTTT. It yields the protein CASSHLLAGGTDTQYF.

This clonotype has ten or more counts. This rearrangement joins TRBV4-2 to TRBJ2-1; D gene unclear. The CDR3 consists of 15 residues. Trimming took 1 base from V and 4 from J, leaving 11 bases between them. Per germline, CDR1 LGHNA and CDR2 YNFKEQ. The CDR3, as DNA: TGTGCCAGCAGCCAAGGAACTGGCGATTACAATGAGCAGTTCTTC. This gives the protein CASSQGTGDYNEQFF.

This clonotype came up many times. This rearrangement joins TRBV24-1 to TRBJ2-2; D is perhaps TRBD2 (6 bases). V dropped 7 bases and J dropped 3 bases, with 11 bases sitting between them. Germline CDR1 KGHDR, CDR2 SFDVKD. CDR3 length: 14 amino acids. The CDR3, as DNA: TGTGCCACCAGGGAGGGGTCGGACACCGGGGAGCTGTTTTTT. This gives the protein CATREGSDTGELFF.

V usage is TRBV6-4 and J usage is TRBJ2-7, with TRBD1 matching over 7 bases. The CDR3 has 13 amino acids. CDR1 is MRHNA, CDR2 SNTAGT, per germline. After removal of 4 bases from V and 4 bases from J, the junction contained 4 bases not matched to a gene. CDR3 region: CASSAGTEYEQYF. The CDR3 DNA reads TGTGCCAGCAGTGCCGGGACAGAATACGAGCAGTACTTC.

The rearrangement joins TRBV20-1 to TRBJ1-1; D not certain. Between the trimmed V and J ends, which lost 3 bases and 1 base, there was a span of 9 bases. The length of the CDR3 is 13 residues. From germline, CDR1 is DFQATT and CDR2 SNEGSKA (reference sequence). DNA of the CDR3: TGCAGTGCTAGTCTGAACTCGAACACTGAAGCTTTCTTT. Protein: CSASLNSNTEAFF.

The chain links TRBV15 to TRBJ1-3, with D possibly TRBD1 on 6 matching bases. CDR3 length: 13 amino acids. Per the germline V gene, CDR1 is LNHNV and CDR2 is YYDKDF (reference sequence). Trimming cost V 10 bases and J 4 bases, with 14 bases left between them. CDR3: CAISTGKGNTIYF. DNA for the CDR3: TGTGCCATAAGCACAGGGAAAGGAAACACCATATATTTT.

This clonotype came up once. The chain links TRBV5-7 to TRBJ1-2, with 8 bases fitting TRBD1. TRBV5-7 is labeled an ORF, and its function is uncertain. J lost 5 bases, V lost 0 bases, and 3 bases had no gene match. The CDR3 length is 14 residues. CDR3: CASSLDRGVYGYTF. The CDR3 DNA reads TGTGCCAGCAGCTTGGACAGGGGGGTATATGGCTACACCTTC.

This clonotype was found a few times. This chain joins TRBV2 and TRBJ1-6; a possible D gene is TRBD1 (5 bases). The CDR3 totals 16 residues. Trimming shortened V by 2 bases and J by 9 bases, and 17 bases separated the two germline ends. Germline lookup yields CDR1 SNHLY and CDR2 FYNNEI. The DNA of the CDR3 is TGTGCCAGCAGTGAAAGGCTGGGGGGGAAAGGTTCACCCCTCCACTTT. It encodes CASSERLGGKGSPLHF.

The chain carries TRBV10-3 and TRBJ2-7; TRBD2 agrees at 7 bases. V shed 8 bases and J 5 bases; nucleotides not matched to a gene: 15. Germline V gene lookup returns CDR1 ENHRY and CDR2 SYGVKD. The CDR3 runs to 15 residues. This CDR3 is CAIRPGGSPENEQYF. The CDR3 DNA follows: TGTGCCATCCGACCGGGGGGATCACCAGAGAACGAGCAGTACTTC.

The CDR3 loop is CATSGRRTIETQYF. CDR3 DNA: TGTGCCACCAGCGGCCGAAGGACGATCGAGACCCAGTACTTC. The chain joins TRBV15 to TRBJ2-5; D unclear. V gave up 5 bases and J gave up 5 bases, with 15 bases separating them. Germline CDR1 and CDR2: LNHNV and YYDKDF (reference sequence). CDR3 length equals 14 residues.

This sequence joins TRBV7-2 and TRBJ1-1; D possibly corresponds to TRBD1 (6 bases). CDR3 length: 15 residues. Germline CDR1 SGHTA, CDR2 FQGNSA. V was clipped by 5 bases and J by 3 bases, with 16 bases between them. In nucleotides, the CDR3 is TGTGCCAGCAGCCGGGGGCGTCAGATGGACACTGAAGCTTTCTTT. It codes for CASSRGRQMDTEAFF.

The chain combines TRBV14 with TRBJ2-7; D remains ambiguous. The CDR3 is 14 residues long. Looked up from germline, CDR1 is SGHDN and CDR2 is FVKESK. The ends were cut back, 1 base at V and 2 bases at J, with 9 bases in the middle. CDR3 nucleotides: TGTGCCAGCAGCCAAGTCAACGGGCCCTACGAGCAGTACTTC. Translated: CASSQVNGPYEQYF.

The chain couples TRBV24-1 to TRBJ2-3, with TRBD1 matching over 8 bases. The CDR3 is made up of 15 amino acids. CDR1 and CDR2 (germline): KGHDR, SFDVKD. J lost 1 base, V lost 5 bases, and 4 bases had no gene match. The CDR3 is CATSVEGQGTDTQYF. Written as DNA, the CDR3 is TGTGCCACCAGTGTTGAGGGACAGGGCACAGATACGCAGTATTTT.

In this sample, this clonotype turned up a few times. The rearrangement joins TRBV20-1 to TRBJ2-7; no definite D call. The CDR3 extends over 13 amino acids. Trimming took 3 bases from V and 5 from J, leaving 14 bases between them. Germline CDR1 and CDR2: DFQATT and SNEGSKA (reference sequence). In DNA, the CDR3 is TGCAGTGCTAGGGACCCCCCCCTCGACGAGCAGTACTTC. Translation: CSARDPPLDEQYF.

In nucleotides, the CDR3 is TGCGCCAGCAGGATCCGGTCGGACGAGACCCAGTACTTC. Protein sequence: CASRIRSDETQYF. The chain carries TRBV5-1 and TRBJ2-5; D ambiguous. The germline V gene has CDR1 SGHRS and CDR2 YFSETQ. This CDR3 spans 13 amino acids. V lost 5 bases, J lost 5 bases, and 13 bases lay in between.

The chain has TRBV7-8 and TRBJ2-1, with D perhaps TRBD1 or TRBD2 (6 bases each). Germline V gives CDR1 SGHVS, CDR2 FQNEAQ. V lost 3 bases and J 10 bases, leaving 10 bases between the germline ends. This CDR3 is built from 12 residues. CDR3 protein: CASSLGGLEQFF. The DNA for the CDR3 is TGTGCCAGCAGCTTGGGGGGCTTGGAGCAGTTCTTC.

This clonotype was seen only once. The chain couples TRBV7-2 to TRBJ2-7; tentatively, D is TRBD1 (5 bases). The CDR3 is 13 amino acids. CDR1 SGHTA and CDR2 FQGNSA come from the germline V gene. The germline V and J ends were trimmed by 4 bases and 9 bases, with 16 bases remaining between them. The DNA for the CDR3 is TGTGCCAGCAGCTATACAGGAAGGCAGCCGCAGTACTTC. Protein sequence: CASSYTGRQPQYF.

The chain combines TRBV4-3 with TRBJ2-7; D is unclear. The germline V and J ends were trimmed by 1 base and 5 bases, with 3 bases remaining between them. The germline V gene encodes CDR1 LGHNA and CDR2 YSLEER. CDR3 length equals 11 residues. CDR3 residues: CASSQANEQYF. As DNA, the CDR3 is TGCGCCAGCAGCCAAGCGAACGAGCAGTACTTC.

The genes are TRBV19 and TRBJ2-1, with 7 nucleotides matching TRBD2. The V gene end was trimmed by 6 bases and the J gene end by 8 bases; junction bases not matched to a gene: 25. Germline V gives CDR1 LNHDA, CDR2 SQIVND (reference sequence). This CDR3 is built from 19 residues. Here the CDR3 reads CASRGPAGREGIYVDEQFF. Here the CDR3 DNA reads TGTGCCAGTAGGGGGCCGGCGGGCAGGGAGGGCATTTACGTGGATGAGCAGTTCTTC. Filled out from reference TRBV19 and TRBJ2-1, the complete variable domain reads DGGITQSPKYLFRKEGQNVTLSCEQNLNHDAMYWYRQDPGQGLRLIYYSQIVNDFQKGDIAEGYSVSREKKESFPLTVTSAQKNPTAFYLCASRGPAGREGIYVDEQFFGPGTRLTVL.

Remarks on this clonotype: A much larger clone is a single base away; this may be a read error. V usage is TRBV6-4 and J usage is TRBJ1-1, with D unclear. The germline V gene encodes CDR1 MRHNA and CDR2 SNTAGT. The CDR3 length is 13 residues. The chain's CDR3 is CASSGTDNNEGFF. The DNA for the CDR3 is TGTGCCAGCAGTGGGACGGATAACAATGAAGGTTTCTTT.